The clone carrying this TCR beta chain was seen just once. Antigen: not known. This entry comes from a study of shared clonotypes between healthy human individuals. V lost 4 bases, J lost 3 bases, and 9 bases stayed unmatched. Germline CDR1 SGHTA, CDR2 FQGNSA. The CDR3 spans 16 residues. Those who donated were healthy HIV-negative adults, with no recent acute infections or vaccinations reported. Every one of the donors was a Caucasian adult that lived in Nashville, Tennessee. An even split of each subset's genomic DNA across several immunoSEQ plates was performed. Generated by immunoSEQ multiplex PCR, the TCRdb table keeps only in-frame clones and is missing some. The profile covers 2 million to 2.5 million clones, with approximately 95% appearing a single time and 0.39% taken by the ten largest. Study findings and constraints: When compared with the clonotypes that were shared by all four sorted-subset donors, the non-shared clonotypes turned out to have lower generation probabilities.

The chain joins TRBV7-2 to TRBJ2-5, with 9 bases matching TRBD2. The TCR comes from a man younger than 30 in good health. Some clones in this sample may be carry-over from other donors' samples. The sequenced sample was naive CD4+ T cells from PBMCs. Sample subset: CD45RA+ positively selected. The CDR3 DNA is TGTGCCAGCAGCTCACAGACTAGCGGAGGAAAAGAGACCCAGTACTTC. This encodes CASSSQTSGGKETQYF.